The 5 T cell receptor beta chains below were found in one sample sequenced in a study of neurological immune-mediated disorders. MiXCR was run by TCRdb on the 5' RACE reads, yielding one entry per CDR3 protein. The table records roughly 88,000 distinct CDR3 sequences, roughly 3.2% of them present only once. The specimen was PBMCs. The receptors shown here come from a woman between 45 and 60 years old with multiple sclerosis.

This clonotype was found many times. The chain couples TRBV28 to TRBJ2-3; maybe TRBD2 (5 bases). From germline, CDR1 is MDHEN and CDR2 SYDVKM. The V end was cut by 6 bases, the J end by 4 bases, with 17 bases between. There are 15 residues in the CDR3. The CDR3 spells CASSEGGGSADTQYF. The CDR3 bases are TGTGCCAGCAGCGAGGGCGGAGGCTCCGCAGATACGCAGTATTTT.

This clonotype was counted ten times or more. The J gene is TRBJ2-5, the V gene TRBV5-1; D not resolved. The CDR3 sequence is 14 residues long. Trimming pared 1 base from V and 3 bases from J, leaving 10 bases between. Per the germline V gene, CDR1 is SGHRS and CDR2 is YFSETQ. The CDR3 DNA is TGCGCCAGCAGCTTGAACGTGGGGAAAGAGACCCAGTACTTC. Protein: CASSLNVGKETQYF.

This clonotype was observed at least ten times. This chain uses TRBV28 with TRBJ2-3; the D gene is possibly TRBD2 (5 bases). The germline V and J ends were trimmed by 10 bases and 6 bases, with 20 bases remaining between them. The germline gives CDR1 MDHEN, CDR2 SYDVKM. The CDR3 is made up of 14 amino acids. The CDR3 loop reads CAIEAGGSDDTQYF. The DNA for the CDR3 is TGTGCCATCGAGGCGGGCGGGTCTGATGATACGCAGTATTTT. Using reference TRBV28 and TRBJ2-3 for the parts outside the CDR3, the full variable domain is DVKVTQSSRYLVKRTGEKVFLECVQDMDHENMFWYRQDPGLGLRLIYFSYDVKMKEKGDIPEGYSVSREKKERFSLILESASTNQTSMYLCAIEAGGSDDTQYFGPGTRLTVL.

This clonotype has ten or more counts. The rearrangement uses TRBV20-1 and TRBJ1-2; D uncertain. CDR3 length: 9 amino acids. Germline V gives CDR1 DFQATT, CDR2 SNEGSKA (reference sequence). The chain's CDR3 is CTPSHGYTF. The CDR3 coding sequence is TGCACCCCCTCTCATGGCTACACCTTC.

This clonotype was picked up many times. The V and J genes are TRBV5-6 and TRBJ1-3; 8 bases agree with TRBD1. Germline CDR1 is SGHDT and CDR2 is YYEEEE. V lost 4 bases and J lost 3; bases outside the gene matches: 15. This CDR3 is built from 18 residues. The CDR3 spells CASSPKLLPGGVGNTIYF. CDR3 coding DNA: TGTGCCAGCAGCCCAAAACTCCTCCCAGGGGGCGTTGGAAACACCATATATTTT.